This entry is about one TCR beta chain. The antigen is not known. Each CDR3 protein is one row after TCRdb ran MiXCR on the RT-PCR reads. Found here are about 540,000 distinct CDR3 sequences, under 30% of them singletons; the top ten hold roughly 2.8%. Trimming removed 6 bases at V and 8 bases at J, with 15 bases between. Germline V gene lookup returns CDR1 DFQATT and CDR2 SNEGSKA (reference sequence). The CDR3 has 12 residues. The data belong to a study of response to subunit inactivated influenza vaccine. The study's findings and limits: Few additional T cells are recruited per seasonal influenza vaccination, authors suggested.

Separately, the same data were catalogued under a study of T cells expressing NK-cell markers. From that study: cDNA encoding TCR beta was synthesized via 5'RACE template switching incorporating UMIs.

The receptor was isolated from a man aged 50 or older who received an inactivated influenza vaccine. The sample here was CD4+ T cells sorted from PBMCs, taken roughly 12 days after vaccination. The chain employs TRBV20-1 and TRBJ2-3; D possibly corresponds to TRBD1 (6 bases). The CDR3 coding sequence is TGCAGTGCCGGCAGGGGACGTCGTACGCAGTATTTT. It translates to CSAGRGRRTQYF.